The clone carrying this TCR beta chain was seen a few times. The antigen is undetermined. These data originate in a study of T cell clones after liver transplantation. About the research overall: Blood was drawn pre-transplant, before withdrawal, and after full or failed withdrawal.

V lost 3 bases and J 6 bases, leaving 9 bases between the germline ends. The CDR3 runs 13 residues. CDR1 is ENHRY and CDR2 is SYGVKD in the germline V gene. Profiling relied on immunoSEQ multiplex PCR, and the TCRdb table lists in-frame clones only, not all of them. The sample includes 45,000 to 60,000 clones, about 71% of them seen just once. Unstimulated PBMCs were sorted into CD3+CD4+ and CD3+CD8+ populations. Study conclusions and caveats: Compared with third party-reactive sequences, donor-reactive ones declined more, independent of withdrawal success.

The TCR sequence derives from a human patient who received a liver transplant. The T cells may come from the graft donor. The specimen was CD4+ T cells from blood, collected at the roughly 15-month timepoint. V gene TRBV10-3 combines with J gene TRBJ1-5; D uncertain. The CDR3 coding sequence is TGTGCCATCAGTGAAGTGGGATCTCAGCCCCAGCATTTT. Translation gives CAISEVGSQPQHF.